A single sample gave rise to the 3 T cell receptor beta chains below, sequenced in a study of low-dose radiotherapy and immunotherapy resistance in tumors. Alpha and beta chains were covered, as first-strand cDNA relied on TRAV- and TRBV-specific primers. TCRs were amplified for approximately 21 PCR cycles with a constant-region primer and V-primer adapter. TCRdb re-called the reads through MiXCR, storing one row per CDR3 protein. Of around 80,000 distinct CDR3 sequences listed, 15% to 20% were seen once; the top ten hold less than 1.5%. The time point was: after trial treatment. The treatment here: LDRT plus nivolumab, ipilimumab, low-dose cyclophosphamide and aspirin (RACIN trial). The sequencing here drew on PBMCs, taken after low-dose radiotherapy plus immunotherapy. The receptors here all came from a male donor with prostate cancer.

Ten or more counts support this clonotype. This chain connects TRBV28 to TRBJ2-5; no clear D gene. Germline V gives CDR1 MDHEN, CDR2 SYDVKM. The V end was cut by 3 bases, the J end by 5 bases, with 4 bases between. This CDR3 has 11 residues. CDR3 nucleotides: TGTGCCAGCAGTTTTATGGAGACCCAGTACTTC. Translating it yields CASSFMETQYF.

This clonotype came up a few times. J is TRBJ1-2 and V is TRBV9; TRBD1 matches at 7 bases. This CDR3 has 15 amino acids. The ends lost 0 bases at V and 7 bases at J; junction bases unmatched: 9. Germline V gene data show CDR1 as SGDLS and CDR2 as YYNGEE. The CDR3 region is CASSVEAQGFGGYTF. CDR3 DNA sequence: TGTGCCAGCAGCGTAGAAGCACAGGGGTTTGGTGGCTACACCTTC.

This clonotype was observed at least ten times. The chain couples TRBV25-1 to TRBJ1-6; 9 bases agree with TRBD1. CDR1 is MGHDK and CDR2 is SYGVNS in the germline V gene. The CDR3 consists of 15 residues. After removal of 4 bases from V and 9 bases from J, the junction contained 7 bases not matched to a gene. The chain's CDR3 is CASSALQGASSPLHF. The CDR3 nucleotides read TGTGCCAGCAGTGCCCTACAGGGGGCAAGTTCACCCCTCCACTTT.